This T cell receptor (beta chain) was recorded in a study of blood T cell repertoires in COVID-19. Study information: The United States, Italy and Spain were the sources of the acute and convalescent COVID-19 samples.

In germline, CDR1 is SNHLY, CDR2 FYNNEI. The CDR3 extends over 16 amino acids. With 6 bases clipped from V and 1 base from J, the junction kept 2 bases outside the gene matches. In the authors' methods: Reference gene primers were amplified, and this amplification served to estimate nucleated cell counts. Libraries were prepared by immunoSEQ multiplex PCR; TCRdb keeps only in-frame clonotypes and omits some of them. V, J and clone size are taken as reported in that table, and D and trimming were inferred from the DNA itself. The sample consists of hundreds of thousands of clones, 83% of them appearing once.

V is TRBV2 and J is TRBJ2-2; 13 bases line up with TRBD2. The sample was peripheral blood. The source of this sequence is a woman aged 50 to 60 who had recovered from COVID-19. The chain's CDR3 is CASRGLAGMNTGELFF. CDR3 in DNA: TGTGCCAGCAGGGGACTAGCGGGGATGAACACCGGGGAGCTGTTTTTT.